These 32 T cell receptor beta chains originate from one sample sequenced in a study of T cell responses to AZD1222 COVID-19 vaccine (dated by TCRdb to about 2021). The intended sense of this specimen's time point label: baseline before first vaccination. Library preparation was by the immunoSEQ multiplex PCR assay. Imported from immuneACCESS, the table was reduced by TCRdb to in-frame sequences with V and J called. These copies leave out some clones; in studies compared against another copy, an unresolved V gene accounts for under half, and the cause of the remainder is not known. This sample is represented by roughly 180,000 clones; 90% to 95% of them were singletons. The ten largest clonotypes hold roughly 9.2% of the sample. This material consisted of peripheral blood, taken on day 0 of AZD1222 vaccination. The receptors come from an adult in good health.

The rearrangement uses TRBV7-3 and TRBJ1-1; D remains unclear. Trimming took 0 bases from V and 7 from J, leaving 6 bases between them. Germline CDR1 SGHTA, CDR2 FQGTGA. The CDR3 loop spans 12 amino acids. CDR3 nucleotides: TGTGCCAGCAGCTTAACCCGGGGTGAAGCTTTCTTT. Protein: CASSLTRGEAFF.

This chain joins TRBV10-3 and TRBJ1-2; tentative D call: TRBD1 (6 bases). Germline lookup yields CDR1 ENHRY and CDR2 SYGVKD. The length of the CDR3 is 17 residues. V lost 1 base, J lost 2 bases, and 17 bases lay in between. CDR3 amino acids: CAISELADWTANYGYTF. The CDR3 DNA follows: TGTGCCATCAGTGAGTTGGCCGATTGGACAGCCAACTATGGCTACACCTTC.

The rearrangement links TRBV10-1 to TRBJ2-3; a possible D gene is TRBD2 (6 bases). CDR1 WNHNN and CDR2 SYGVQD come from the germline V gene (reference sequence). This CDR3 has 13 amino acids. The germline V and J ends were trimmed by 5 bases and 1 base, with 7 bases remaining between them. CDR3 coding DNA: TGCGCCAGCAGTTCGGGGGGCACAGATACGCAGTATTTT. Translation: CASSSGGTDTQYF.

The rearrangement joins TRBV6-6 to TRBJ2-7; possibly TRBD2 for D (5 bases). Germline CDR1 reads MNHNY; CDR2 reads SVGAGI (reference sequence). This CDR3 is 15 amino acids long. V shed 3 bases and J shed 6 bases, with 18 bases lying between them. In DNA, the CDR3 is TGTGCCAGCAGTTATGGAACAGTTGGGGAGCGCGAGCAGTACTTC. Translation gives CASSYGTVGEREQYF.

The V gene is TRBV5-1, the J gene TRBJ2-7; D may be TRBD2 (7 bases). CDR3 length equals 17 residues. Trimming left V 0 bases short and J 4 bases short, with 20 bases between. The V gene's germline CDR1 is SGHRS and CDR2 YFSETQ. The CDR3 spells CASSLEGGARGIYEQYF. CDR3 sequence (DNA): TGCGCCAGCAGCTTGGAGGGGGGGGCGCGGGGAATTTACGAGCAGTACTTC.

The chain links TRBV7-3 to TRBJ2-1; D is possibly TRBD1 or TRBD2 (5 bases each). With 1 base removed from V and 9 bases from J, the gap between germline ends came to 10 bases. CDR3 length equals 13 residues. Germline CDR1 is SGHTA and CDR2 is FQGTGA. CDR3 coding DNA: TGTGCCAGCAGCTTAAGTCCCGGGGCTGAGCAGTTCTTC. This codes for CASSLSPGAEQFF. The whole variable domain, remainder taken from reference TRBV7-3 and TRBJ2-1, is GAGVSQTPSNKVTEKGKYVELRCDPISGHTALYWYRQSLGQGPEFLIYFQGTGAADDSGLPNDRFFAVRPEGSVSTLKIQRTERGDSAVYLCASSLSPGAEQFFGPGTRLTVL.

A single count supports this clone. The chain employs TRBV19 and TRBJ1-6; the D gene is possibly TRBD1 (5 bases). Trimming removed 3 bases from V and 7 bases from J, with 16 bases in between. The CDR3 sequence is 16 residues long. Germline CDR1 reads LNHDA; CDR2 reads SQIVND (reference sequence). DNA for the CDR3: TGTGCCAGTAGTATCAGCGGGACCACTTGGAATTCACCCCTCCACTTT. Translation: CASSISGTTWNSPLHF.

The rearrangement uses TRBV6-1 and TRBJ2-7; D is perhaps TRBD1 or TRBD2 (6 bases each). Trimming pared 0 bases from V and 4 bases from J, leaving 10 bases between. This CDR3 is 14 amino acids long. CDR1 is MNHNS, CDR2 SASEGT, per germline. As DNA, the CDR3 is TGTGCCAGCAGTGAAGCGGGGGGCGGGTACGAGCAGTACTTC. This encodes CASSEAGGGYEQYF.

CDR3 coding DNA: TGTGCCAGCAGTTTTATTATAGGATCTGGAAACACCATATATTTT. Amino acids: CASSFIIGSGNTIYF. This chain connects TRBV6-6 to TRBJ1-3; no definite D call. This CDR3 has 15 residues. Trimming took 4 bases from V and 1 from J, leaving 11 bases between them. CDR1 is MNHNY and CDR2 is SVGAGI in the germline V gene (reference sequence).

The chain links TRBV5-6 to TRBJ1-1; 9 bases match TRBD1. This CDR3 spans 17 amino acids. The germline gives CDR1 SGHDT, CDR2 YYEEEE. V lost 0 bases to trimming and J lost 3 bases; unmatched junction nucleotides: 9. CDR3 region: CASSLVGTGFFDTEAFF. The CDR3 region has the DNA TGTGCCAGCAGCTTGGTCGGGACAGGGTTTTTTGACACTGAAGCTTTCTTT.

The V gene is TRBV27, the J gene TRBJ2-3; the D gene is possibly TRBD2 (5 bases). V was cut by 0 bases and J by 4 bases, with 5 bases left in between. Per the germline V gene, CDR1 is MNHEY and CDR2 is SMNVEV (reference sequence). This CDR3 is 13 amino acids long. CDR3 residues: CASSLSRADTQYF. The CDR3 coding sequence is TGTGCCAGCAGTTTATCGAGGGCAGATACGCAGTATTTT.

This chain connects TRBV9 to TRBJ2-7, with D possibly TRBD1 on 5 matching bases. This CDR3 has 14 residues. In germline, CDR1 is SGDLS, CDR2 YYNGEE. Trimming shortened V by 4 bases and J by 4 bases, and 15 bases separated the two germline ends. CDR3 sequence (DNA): TGTGCCAGCAGCCCATTAGGGGTTCAGTACGAGCAGTACTTC. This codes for CASSPLGVQYEQYF.

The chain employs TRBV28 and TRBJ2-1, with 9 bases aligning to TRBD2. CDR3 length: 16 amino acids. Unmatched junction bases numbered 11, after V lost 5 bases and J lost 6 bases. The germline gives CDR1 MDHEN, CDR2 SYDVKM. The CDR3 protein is CASSAPRLAGLNEQFF. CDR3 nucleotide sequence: TGTGCCAGCAGTGCCCCTAGGCTAGCGGGACTCAATGAGCAGTTCTTC.

Written as DNA, the CDR3 is TGTGCCAGCAGTTTCGGCGGGAACAACGGGCAGTACTTC. Translation: CASSFGGNNGQYF. The chain recombines TRBV12-3 or TRBV12-4 with TRBJ2-7; D perhaps matches TRBD2 (6 bases). This CDR3 comprises 13 residues. The ends were cut back, 3 bases at V and 9 bases at J, with 15 bases in the middle.

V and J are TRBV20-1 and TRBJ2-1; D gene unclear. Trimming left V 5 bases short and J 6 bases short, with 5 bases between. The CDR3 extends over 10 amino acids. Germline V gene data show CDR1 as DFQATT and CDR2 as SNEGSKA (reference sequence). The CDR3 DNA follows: TGCAGTGCTGGGGTCAATGAGCAGTTCTTC. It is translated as CSAGVNEQFF.

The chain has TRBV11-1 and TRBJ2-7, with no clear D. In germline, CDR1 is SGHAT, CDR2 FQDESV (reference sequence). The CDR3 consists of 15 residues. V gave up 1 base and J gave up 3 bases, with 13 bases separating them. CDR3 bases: TGTGCCAGCAGCTTAGGAGTCGGGTCGAGCTACGAGCAGTACTTC. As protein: CASSLGVGSSYEQYF.

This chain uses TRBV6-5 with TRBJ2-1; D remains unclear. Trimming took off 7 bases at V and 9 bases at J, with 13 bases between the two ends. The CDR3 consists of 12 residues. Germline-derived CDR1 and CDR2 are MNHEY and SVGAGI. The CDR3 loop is CASTLLDGEQFF. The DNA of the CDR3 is TGTGCCAGCACACTCCTGGATGGTGAGCAGTTCTTC.

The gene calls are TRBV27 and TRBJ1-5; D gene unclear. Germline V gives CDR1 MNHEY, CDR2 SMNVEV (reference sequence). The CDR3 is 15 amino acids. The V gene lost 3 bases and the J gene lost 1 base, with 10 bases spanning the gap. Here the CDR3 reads CASSLSWVSNQPQHF. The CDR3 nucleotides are TGTGCCAGCAGTTTGAGCTGGGTCAGCAATCAGCCCCAGCATTTT.

CDR3 nucleotides: TGTGCCTGGAGTGTAAGGACAGGGGGCATAGGGAATGAGCAGTTCTTC. Translation gives CAWSVRTGGIGNEQFF. The J gene is TRBJ2-1, the V gene TRBV30; TRBD1 agrees at 11 bases. The CDR3 sequence is 16 residues long. The ends lost 0 bases at V and 7 bases at J; junction bases unmatched: 8. Per the germline V gene, CDR1 is GTSNPN and CDR2 is SVGIG (reference sequence).

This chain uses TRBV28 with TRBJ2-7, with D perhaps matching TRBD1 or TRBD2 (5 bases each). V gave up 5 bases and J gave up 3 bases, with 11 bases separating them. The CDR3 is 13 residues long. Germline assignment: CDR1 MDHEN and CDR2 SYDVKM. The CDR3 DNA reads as TGTGCCAGCAGTAACTGGGACGGCTACGAGCAGTACTTC. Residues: CASSNWDGYEQYF.

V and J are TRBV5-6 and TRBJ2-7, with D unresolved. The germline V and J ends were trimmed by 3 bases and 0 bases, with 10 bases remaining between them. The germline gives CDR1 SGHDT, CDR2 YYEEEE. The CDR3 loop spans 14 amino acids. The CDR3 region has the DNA TGTGCCAGCAGCTACGACGCGAGCTCCTACGAGCAGTACTTC. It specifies CASSYDASSYEQYF. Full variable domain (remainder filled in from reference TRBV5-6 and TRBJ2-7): DAGVTQSPTHLIKTRGQQVTLRCSPKSGHDTVSWYQQALGQGPQFIFQYYEEEERQRGNFPDRFSGHQFPNYSSELNVNALLLGDSALYLCASSYDASSYEQYFGPGTRLTVT.

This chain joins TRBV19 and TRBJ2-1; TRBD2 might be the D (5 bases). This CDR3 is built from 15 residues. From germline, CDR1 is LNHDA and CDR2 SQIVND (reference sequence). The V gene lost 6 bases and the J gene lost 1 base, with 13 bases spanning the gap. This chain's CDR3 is CASSPEGLSYNEQFF. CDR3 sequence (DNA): TGTGCCAGTAGCCCCGAGGGCCTATCCTACAATGAGCAGTTCTTC.

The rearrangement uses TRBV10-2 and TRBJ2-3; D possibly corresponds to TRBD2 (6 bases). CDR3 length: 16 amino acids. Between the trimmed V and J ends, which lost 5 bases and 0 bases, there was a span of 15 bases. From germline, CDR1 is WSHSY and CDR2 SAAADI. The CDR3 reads CASSTFLASSTDTQYF. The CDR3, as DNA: TGCGCCAGCAGTACGTTCCTAGCGTCGAGCACAGATACGCAGTATTTT.

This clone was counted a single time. CDR3 region: CAWSRNSPLHF. CDR3 DNA: TGTGCCTGGAGTAGAAATTCACCCCTCCACTTT. This chain joins TRBV30 and TRBJ1-6; D not certain. The CDR3 is made up of 11 amino acids. Trimming removed 2 bases from V and 7 bases from J, with 3 bases in between. Germline lookup yields CDR1 GTSNPN and CDR2 SVGIG (reference sequence).

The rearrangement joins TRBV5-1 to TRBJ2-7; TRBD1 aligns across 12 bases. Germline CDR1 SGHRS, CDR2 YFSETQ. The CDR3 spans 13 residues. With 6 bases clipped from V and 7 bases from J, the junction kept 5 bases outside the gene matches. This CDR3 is CASTRDRGLEQYF. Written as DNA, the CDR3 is TGCGCCAGCACCCGGGACAGGGGGCTAGAGCAGTACTTC.

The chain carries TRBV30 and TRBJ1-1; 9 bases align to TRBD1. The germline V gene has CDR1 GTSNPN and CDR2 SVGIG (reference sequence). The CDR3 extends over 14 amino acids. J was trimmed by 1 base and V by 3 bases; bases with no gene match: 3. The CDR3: CAWRGQGENTEAFF. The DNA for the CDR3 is TGTGCCTGGAGGGGACAGGGCGAGAACACTGAAGCTTTCTTT.

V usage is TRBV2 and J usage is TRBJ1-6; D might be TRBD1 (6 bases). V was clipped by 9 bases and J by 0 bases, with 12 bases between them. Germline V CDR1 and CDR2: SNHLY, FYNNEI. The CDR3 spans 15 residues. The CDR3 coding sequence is TGTGCCAGTATCGACAGGAGCTCCTATAATTCACCCCTCCACTTT. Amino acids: CASIDRSSYNSPLHF. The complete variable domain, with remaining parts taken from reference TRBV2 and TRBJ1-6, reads EPEVTQTPSHQVTQMGQEVILRCVPISNHLYFYWYRQILGQKVEFLVSFYNNEISEKSEIFDDQFSVERPDGSNFTLKIRSTKLEDSAMYFCASIDRSSYNSPLHFGNGTRLTVT.

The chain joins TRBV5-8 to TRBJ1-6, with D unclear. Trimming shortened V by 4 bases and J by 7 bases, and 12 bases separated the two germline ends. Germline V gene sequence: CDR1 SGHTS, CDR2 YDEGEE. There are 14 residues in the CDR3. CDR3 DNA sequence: TGTGCCAGCAGCCAGACGGCGCGAAATTCACCCCTCCACTTT. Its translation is CASSQTARNSPLHF.

The CDR3 DNA sequence: TGTGCCAGCAGCTTGGAGGGGTTGGGAAAGTATGGCTACACCTTC. Translation: CASSLEGLGKYGYTF. The chain links TRBV5-4 to TRBJ1-2; tentatively, D is TRBD1 (5 bases). With 0 bases removed from V and 5 bases from J, the gap between germline ends came to 14 bases. CDR1 and CDR2 from the germline V gene are SGHNT and YYREEE (reference sequence). This CDR3 comprises 15 residues.

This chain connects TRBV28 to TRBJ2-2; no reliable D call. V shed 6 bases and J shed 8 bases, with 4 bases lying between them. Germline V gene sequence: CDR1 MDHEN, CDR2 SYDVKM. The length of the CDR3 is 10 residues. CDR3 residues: CASRRGELFF. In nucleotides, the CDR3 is TGTGCCAGCAGAAGGGGGGAGCTGTTTTTT.

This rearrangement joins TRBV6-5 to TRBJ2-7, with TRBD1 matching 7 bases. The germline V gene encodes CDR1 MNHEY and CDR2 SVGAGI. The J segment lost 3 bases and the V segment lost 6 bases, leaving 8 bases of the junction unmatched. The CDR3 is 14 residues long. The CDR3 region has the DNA TGTGCCAGCAGCACAGGACAGGCCCTCTACGAGCAGTACTTC. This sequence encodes CASSTGQALYEQYF.

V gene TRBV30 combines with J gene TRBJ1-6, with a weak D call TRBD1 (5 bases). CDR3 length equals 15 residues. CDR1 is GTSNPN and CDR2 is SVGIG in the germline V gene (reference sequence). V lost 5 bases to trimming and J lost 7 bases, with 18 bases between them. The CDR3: CAWLKAGTGNSPLHF. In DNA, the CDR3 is TGTGCCTGGTTAAAAGCGGGGACGGGGAATTCACCCCTCCACTTT.